Listed below are T cell receptor beta chains from one sample, sequenced in a study of cytomegalovirus exposure and HLA in healthy donors. Profiled with immunoSEQ multiplex PCR; TCRdb holds only in-frame clones, not every one. There are a few hundred thousand clones in the sample; around 90% occur only once, and about 1.5% lies in the top ten. The sequenced sample was PBMCs. The receptors were gathered from a girl aged 2-10 years in good health and CMV-seronegative. Both conserved end residues are part of each CDR3. A D gene is named only where the DNA matches it firmly. Clone size, where shown, is once, few, many, or a class for clones that have expanded.

CDR3 length: 14
D gene: .
J gene: TRBJ1-2
clone size: .
V gene: TRBV5-1
CDR3 protein: CASSLGQQGGGYTF
CDR3 DNA: TGCGCCAGCAGCTTAGGACAGCAGGGTGGGGGCTACACCTTC

CDR3 length: 17
D gene: .
J gene: TRBJ2-1
clone size: .
V gene: TRBV28
CDR3 protein: CASSSAMLGGSYNEQFF
CDR3 DNA: TGTGCCAGCAGTTCGGCAATGTTAGGGGGCTCCTACAATGAGCAGTTCTTC

CDR3 length: 14
D gene: TRBD1
J gene: TRBJ1-1
clone size: .
V gene: TRBV4-1
CDR3 protein: CASSQGQGATEAFF
CDR3 DNA: TGCGCCAGCAGCCAAGGACAGGGGGCAACTGAAGCTTTCTTT

CDR3 length: 17
D gene: TRBD1
J gene: TRBJ2-2
clone size: .
V gene: TRBV15
CDR3 protein: CATSREFGQANTGELFF
CDR3 DNA: TGTGCCACCAGCAGAGAGTTCGGACAGGCAAACACCGGGGAGCTGTTTTTT

CDR3 length: 17
D gene: TRBD2
J gene: TRBJ2-7
clone size: once
V gene: TRBV19
CDR3 protein: CASSIDGTSGGTYEQYF
CDR3 DNA: TGTGCCAGTAGTATAGATGGGACTAGCGGGGGGACGTACGAGCAGTACTTC

CDR3 length: 14
D gene: TRBD1
J gene: TRBJ1-2
clone size: .
V gene: TRBV27
CDR3 protein: CASSMRTGEGGYTF
CDR3 DNA: TGTGCCAGCAGCATGAGGACAGGGGAGGGGGGCTACACCTTC

CDR3 length: 16
D gene: TRBD1
J gene: TRBJ2-2
clone size: .
V gene: TRBV9
CDR3 protein: CASSVAQGAVTGELFF
CDR3 DNA: TGTGCCAGCAGCGTGGCACAGGGGGCTGTCACCGGGGAGCTGTTTTTT

CDR3 length: 15
D gene: TRBD2
J gene: TRBJ2-1
clone size: .
V gene: TRBV13
CDR3 protein: CASILTSGAYNEQFF
CDR3 DNA: TGTGCCAGCATCCTGACTAGCGGGGCATACAATGAGCAGTTCTTC

CDR3 length: 14
D gene: .
J gene: TRBJ1-6
clone size: once
V gene: TRBV18
CDR3 protein: CASSPAGANSPLHF
CDR3 DNA: TGTGCCAGCTCACCGGCGGGGGCGAATTCACCCCTCCACTTT

CDR3 length: 11
D gene: .
J gene: TRBJ2-5
clone size: .
V gene: TRBV27
CDR3 protein: CASSLGDNLYF
CDR3 DNA: TGTGCCAGCAGTTTAGGGGACAATCTGTACTTC

CDR3 length: 17
D gene: TRBD1
J gene: TRBJ2-3
clone size: .
V gene: TRBV5-5
CDR3 protein: CASSPARQGVSTDTQYF
CDR3 DNA: TGTGCCAGCAGCCCTGCTCGGCAGGGGGTGAGCACAGATACGCAGTATTTT

CDR3 length: 13
D gene: .
J gene: TRBJ1-1
clone size: .
V gene: TRBV5-1
CDR3 protein: CASSLENLGQAFF
CDR3 DNA: TGCGCCAGCAGCTTGGAGAACCTGGGGCAAGCTTTCTTT

CDR3 length: 15
D gene: .
J gene: TRBJ1-4
clone size: .
V gene: TRBV27
CDR3 protein: CASSPSRVGNEKLFF
CDR3 DNA: TGTGCCAGCAGTCCCTCCCGAGTTGGTAATGAAAAACTGTTTTTT

CDR3 length: 14
D gene: .
J gene: TRBJ1-3
clone size: .
V gene: TRBV6-1
CDR3 protein: CASSTGFAGNTIYF
CDR3 DNA: TGTGCCAGCAGCACAGGGTTTGCTGGAAACACCATATATTTT

CDR3 length: 13
D gene: .
J gene: TRBJ1-5
clone size: .
V gene: TRBV6-6
CDR3 protein: CASSYSGSGPQHF
CDR3 DNA: TGTGCCAGCAGTTACTCCGGAAGCGGGCCCCAGCATTTT

CDR3 length: 15
D gene: TRBD2
J gene: TRBJ2-2
clone size: .
V gene: TRBV6-5
CDR3 protein: CASRWTSGNTGELFF
CDR3 DNA: TGTGCCAGCAGGTGGACTAGCGGAAACACCGGGGAGCTGTTTTTT

CDR3 length: 15
D gene: .
J gene: TRBJ1-3
clone size: .
V gene: TRBV6-1
CDR3 protein: CASSEQGPSGNTIYF
CDR3 DNA: TGTGCCAGCAGTGAGCAGGGCCCCTCTGGAAACACCATATATTTT

CDR3 length: 19
D gene: TRBD2
J gene: TRBJ2-2
clone size: .
V gene: TRBV9
CDR3 protein: CASSVSIPTSGANTGELFF
CDR3 DNA: TGTGCCAGCAGCGTATCCATCCCGACTAGCGGGGCGAACACCGGGGAGCTGTTTTTT

CDR3 length: 16
D gene: .
J gene: TRBJ2-7
clone size: .
V gene: TRBV27
CDR3 protein: CASSPLLASSYYEQYF
CDR3 DNA: TGTGCCAGCAGTCCCCTCCTTGCTAGTTCCTACTACGAGCAGTACTTC

CDR3 length: 15
D gene: TRBD1
J gene: TRBJ1-1
clone size: .
V gene: TRBV2
CDR3 protein: CASRPDRGLNTEAFF
CDR3 DNA: TGTGCCAGCAGGCCGGACAGGGGGCTGAACACTGAAGCTTTCTTT

CDR3 length: 15
D gene: TRBD1
J gene: TRBJ1-1
clone size: .
V gene: TRBV7-9
CDR3 protein: CASSLDRGMNTEAFF
CDR3 DNA: TGTGCCAGCAGCTTAGACAGGGGCATGAACACTGAAGCTTTCTTT

CDR3 length: 14
D gene: TRBD1
J gene: TRBJ1-1
clone size: .
V gene: TRBV9
CDR3 protein: CASSTNPGDSEAFF
CDR3 DNA: TGTGCCAGCAGCACCAATCCGGGGGACAGTGAAGCTTTCTTT

CDR3 length: 16
D gene: .
J gene: TRBJ2-1
clone size: .
V gene: TRBV15
CDR3 protein: CATRGQSDTTYNEQFF
CDR3 DNA: TGTGCCACCAGAGGACAGTCAGACACTACCTACAATGAGCAGTTCTTC

CDR3 length: 17
D gene: TRBD2
J gene: TRBJ2-3
clone size: .
V gene: TRBV5-1
CDR3 protein: CASSSLQEIAGRDTQYF
CDR3 DNA: TGCGCCAGCAGCTCCCTTCAGGAAATAGCGGGAAGAGATACGCAGTATTTT

CDR3 length: 16
D gene: TRBD1
J gene: TRBJ2-1
clone size: .
V gene: TRBV5-1
CDR3 protein: CASSPGGQGGLDEQFF
CDR3 DNA: TGCGCCAGCAGCCCCGGGGGACAGGGGGGTTTGGATGAGCAGTTCTTC

CDR3 length: 15
D gene: .
J gene: TRBJ2-2
clone size: .
V gene: TRBV7-6
CDR3 protein: CASSLFSGDTGELFF
CDR3 DNA: TGTGCCAGCAGCTTATTTTCCGGTGACACCGGGGAGCTGTTTTTT

CDR3 length: 13
D gene: .
J gene: TRBJ2-2
clone size: .
V gene: TRBV30
CDR3 protein: CAWSRGNTGELFF
CDR3 DNA: TGTGCCTGGAGTCGCGGGAACACCGGGGAGCTGTTTTTT

CDR3 length: 15
D gene: .
J gene: TRBJ1-4
clone size: few
V gene: TRBV28
CDR3 protein: CASSPFNRVNEKLFF
CDR3 DNA: TGTGCCAGCAGTCCCTTTAACAGGGTTAATGAAAAACTGTTTTTT

CDR3 length: 14
D gene: .
J gene: TRBJ2-7
clone size: .
V gene: TRBV10-2
CDR3 protein: CASSERSGTYEQYF
CDR3 DNA: TGCGCCAGCAGTGAGAGAAGCGGTACCTACGAGCAGTACTTC

CDR3 length: 14
D gene: .
J gene: TRBJ2-5
clone size: .
V gene: TRBV7-9
CDR3 protein: CASSPGQAQETQYF
CDR3 DNA: TGTGCCAGCAGCCCCGGACAAGCCCAAGAGACCCAGTACTTC

CDR3 length: 14
D gene: .
J gene: TRBJ2-3
clone size: .
V gene: TRBV19
CDR3 protein: CASSLGTFTDTQYF
CDR3 DNA: TGTGCCAGTAGTCTCGGGACTTTCACAGATACGCAGTATTTT

CDR3 length: 14
D gene: TRBD1
J gene: TRBJ2-1
clone size: .
V gene: TRBV5-1
CDR3 protein: CASQGETAYNEQFF
CDR3 DNA: TGCGCCAGTCAGGGGGAGACCGCCTACAATGAGCAGTTCTTC

CDR3 length: 15
D gene: .
J gene: TRBJ1-1
clone size: .
V gene: TRBV2
CDR3 protein: CASSEAQGMNTEAFF
CDR3 DNA: TGTGCCAGCAGTGAAGCCCAGGGCATGAACACTGAAGCTTTCTTT

CDR3 length: 17
D gene: .
J gene: TRBJ2-2
clone size: .
V gene: TRBV27
CDR3 protein: CASSLSGAQQGTGELFF
CDR3 DNA: TGTGCCAGCAGTTTATCGGGCGCTCAACAGGGCACCGGGGAGCTGTTTTTT

CDR3 length: 14
D gene: .
J gene: TRBJ2-2
clone size: once
V gene: TRBV27
CDR3 protein: CASRAGRIIGELFF
CDR3 DNA: TGTGCCAGCAGGGCAGGGCGGATCATCGGGGAGCTGTTTTTT

CDR3 length: 14
D gene: TRBD1
J gene: TRBJ2-7
clone size: .
V gene: TRBV5-5
CDR3 protein: CASSSWDSTYEQYF
CDR3 DNA: TGTGCCAGCAGCTCTTGGGACAGCACCTACGAGCAGTACTTC

CDR3 length: 13
D gene: .
J gene: TRBJ1-2
clone size: .
V gene: TRBV10-2
CDR3 protein: CASGKGQPYGYTF
CDR3 DNA: TGCGCCAGCGGGAAAGGACAGCCTTATGGCTACACCTTC

CDR3 length: 16
D gene: TRBD1
J gene: TRBJ1-1
clone size: .
V gene: TRBV30
CDR3 protein: CAWSVSGQGGNTEAFF
CDR3 DNA: TGTGCCTGGAGTGTATCCGGACAGGGGGGGAACACTGAAGCTTTCTTT

CDR3 length: 12
D gene: TRBD1
J gene: TRBJ1-4
clone size: .
V gene: TRBV10-3
CDR3 protein: CAARDRGLVLFF
CDR3 DNA: TGTGCCGCCCGGGACAGGGGGCTTGTTCTGTTTTTT

CDR3 length: 15
D gene: TRBD2
J gene: TRBJ2-7
clone size: .
V gene: TRBV2
CDR3 protein: CASSDGGGSGDKQYF
CDR3 DNA: TGTGCCAGCAGTGACGGGGGGGGTAGCGGGGATAAGCAGTACTTC

CDR3 length: 15
D gene: TRBD1
J gene: TRBJ2-5
clone size: .
V gene: TRBV7-7
CDR3 protein: CASSFQQGAGETQYF
CDR3 DNA: TGTGCCAGCAGCTTCCAACAGGGGGCCGGGGAGACCCAGTACTTC

CDR3 length: 16
D gene: TRBD1
J gene: TRBJ1-2
clone size: .
V gene: TRBV7-8
CDR3 protein: CASSLRRDRGDYGYTF
CDR3 DNA: TGTGCCAGCAGCCTCAGACGGGACAGGGGGGACTATGGCTACACCTTC

CDR3 length: 14
D gene: TRBD1
J gene: TRBJ1-4
clone size: .
V gene: TRBV7-9
CDR3 protein: CASSSTGLAEKLFF
CDR3 DNA: TGTGCCAGCAGCTCGACAGGGTTGGCTGAAAAACTGTTTTTT

CDR3 length: 16
D gene: .
J gene: TRBJ2-3
clone size: .
V gene: TRBV4-2
CDR3 protein: CASSLRASVWTDTQYF
CDR3 DNA: TGTGCCAGCAGCCTCCGAGCCAGCGTCTGGACAGATACGCAGTATTTT

CDR3 length: 14
D gene: TRBD2
J gene: TRBJ2-1
clone size: .
V gene: TRBV29-1
CDR3 protein: CSVALAGGPNEQFF
CDR3 DNA: TGCAGCGTTGCTCTAGCGGGGGGGCCCAATGAGCAGTTCTTC

CDR3 length: 16
D gene: TRBD2
J gene: TRBJ2-3
clone size: .
V gene: TRBV19
CDR3 protein: CASSIRSGGLTDTQYF
CDR3 DNA: TGTGCCAGTAGTATCCGAAGCGGGGGGCTGACAGATACGCAGTATTTT

CDR3 length: 15
D gene: .
J gene: TRBJ1-1
clone size: .
V gene: TRBV9
CDR3 protein: CASSAYTDMNTEAFF
CDR3 DNA: TGTGCCAGCAGCGCGTACACAGACATGAACACTGAAGCTTTCTTT

CDR3 length: 14
D gene: .
J gene: TRBJ2-3
clone size: .
V gene: TRBV5-1
CDR3 protein: CASSPRSGTDTQYF
CDR3 DNA: TGCGCCAGCAGCCCAAGGTCGGGGACAGATACGCAGTATTTT

CDR3 length: 13
D gene: TRBD2
J gene: TRBJ2-2
clone size: once
V gene: TRBV19
CDR3 protein: CASSIGGDGELFF
CDR3 DNA: TGTGCCAGTAGTATTGGGGGGGACGGGGAGCTGTTTTTT

CDR3 length: 16
D gene: TRBD1
J gene: TRBJ2-7
clone size: .
V gene: TRBV2
CDR3 protein: CASRTRQGTFYYEQYF
CDR3 DNA: TGTGCCAGCAGGACCCGACAGGGGACTTTCTACTACGAGCAGTACTTC

CDR3 length: 14
D gene: .
J gene: TRBJ1-1
clone size: .
V gene: TRBV30
CDR3 protein: CAWSQGGGYTEAFF
CDR3 DNA: TGTGCCTGGAGCCAGGGAGGGGGGTACACTGAAGCTTTCTTT

CDR3 length: 14
D gene: .
J gene: TRBJ2-7
clone size: .
V gene: TRBV27
CDR3 protein: CASSLGSEVYEQYF
CDR3 DNA: TGTGCCAGCAGTTTAGGGTCGGAGGTCTACGAGCAGTACTTC

CDR3 length: 21
D gene: TRBD1
J gene: TRBJ1-5
clone size: .
V gene: TRBV12-5
CDR3 protein: CASGFAKVTTGQGWGNQPQHF
CDR3 DNA: TGTGCTAGTGGTTTTGCAAAGGTAACGACCGGACAGGGTTGGGGCAATCAGCCCCAGCATTTT

CDR3 length: 13
D gene: TRBD1
J gene: TRBJ1-2
clone size: once
V gene: TRBV2
CDR3 protein: CASSRTGNNGYTF
CDR3 DNA: TGTGCCAGCAGTCGGACAGGGAACAATGGCTACACCTTC

CDR3 length: 17
D gene: .
J gene: TRBJ2-1
clone size: .
V gene: TRBV25-1
CDR3 protein: CASSEQVAGSSYNEQFF
CDR3 DNA: TGTGCCAGCAGTGAACAGGTGGCGGGATCCTCCTACAATGAGCAGTTCTTC

CDR3 length: 15
D gene: TRBD1
J gene: TRBJ1-3
clone size: .
V gene: TRBV7-2
CDR3 protein: CASSSGQGTGNTIYF
CDR3 DNA: TGTGCCAGCAGCTCGGGACAGGGGACTGGAAACACCATATATTTT

CDR3 length: 15
D gene: .
J gene: TRBJ2-5
clone size: .
V gene: TRBV7-6
CDR3 protein: CASSLVGAPGETQYF
CDR3 DNA: TGTGCCAGCAGCTTAGTAGGGGCGCCTGGCGAGACCCAGTACTTC